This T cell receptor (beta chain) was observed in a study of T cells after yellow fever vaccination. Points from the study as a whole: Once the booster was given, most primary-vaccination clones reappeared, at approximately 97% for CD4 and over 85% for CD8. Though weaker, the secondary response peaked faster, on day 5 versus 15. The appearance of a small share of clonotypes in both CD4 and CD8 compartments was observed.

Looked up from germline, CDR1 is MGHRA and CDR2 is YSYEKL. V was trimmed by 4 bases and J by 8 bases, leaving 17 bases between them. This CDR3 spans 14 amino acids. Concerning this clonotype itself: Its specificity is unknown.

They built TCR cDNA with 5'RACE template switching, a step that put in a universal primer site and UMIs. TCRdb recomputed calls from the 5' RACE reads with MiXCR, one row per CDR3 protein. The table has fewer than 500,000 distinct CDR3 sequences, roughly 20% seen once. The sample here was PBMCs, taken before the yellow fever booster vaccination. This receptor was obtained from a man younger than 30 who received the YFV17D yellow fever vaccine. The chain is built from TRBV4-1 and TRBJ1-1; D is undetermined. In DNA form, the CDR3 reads TGCGCCAGCAGCCCCCATTCGGGGAGCACCGAAGCTTTCTTT. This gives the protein CASSPHSGSTEAFF.